A selection of T cell receptor beta chains follows, all from one sample in a study of T cell responses to AZD1222 COVID-19 vaccine. This table comes from immunoSEQ multiplex PCR, and its TCRdb copy is limited to in-frame clones, with some not included. The sample lists approximately 200,000 clones, around 86% seen once, with less than 3% in the top ten. This specimen was peripheral blood, taken on day 0 of MenACWY control vaccination. Receptor source: an adult in good health. The CDR3 runs from the conserved cysteine through the conserved F or W. D genes are given only for firm matches. Rows may omit the clone size; those that give it use once, few, many or a size class.

NA,NA,TRBV29-1,TRBJ1-1,CSVVHLNTEAFF,TGCAGCGTTGTACACCTGAACACTGAAGCTTTCTTT
NA,NA,TRBV6-5,TRBJ1-5,CASSYSHGGNQPQHF,TGTGCCAGCAGTTACTCGCACGGGGGAAATCAGCCCCAGCATTTT
NA,TRBD2,TRBV3-1/TRBV3-2,TRBJ2-5,CASSDQLPGLAGETQYF,TGTGCCAGCAGCGATCAGTTGCCCGGACTAGCGGGAGAGACCCAGTACTTC
NA,NA,TRBV5-1,TRBJ2-1,CASSLGFDEQFF,TGCGCCAGCAGCTTGGGGTTCGATGAGCAGTTCTTC
NA,NA,TRBV14,TRBJ1-5,CASSQDLGPKNSNQPQHF,TGTGCCAGCAGCCAAGATTTGGGACCCAAGAATAGCAATCAGCCCCAGCATTTT
few,NA,TRBV3-1/TRBV3-2,TRBJ2-7,CASSQGDGNEQYF,TGTGCCAGCAGCCAAGGGGACGGGAACGAGCAGTACTTC
NA,NA,TRBV28,TRBJ1-1,CASSGRGTPEAFF,TGTGCCAGCAGCGGGAGGGGTACCCCTGAAGCTTTCTTT
NA,TRBD1,TRBV5-1,TRBJ1-1,CASSLEQGAVGTEAFF,TGCGCCAGCAGCTTGGAACAGGGGGCAGTTGGTACTGAAGCTTTCTTT
NA,NA,TRBV19,TRBJ1-4,CASSNNRQFNEKLFF,TGTGCCAGTAGTAATAACCGGCAGTTTAATGAAAAACTGTTTTTT
NA,TRBD1,TRBV5-1,TRBJ2-7,CASSYRGLDEQYF,TGCGCCAGCAGCTACAGGGGGCTGGACGAGCAGTACTTC
NA,TRBD1,TRBV29-1,TRBJ2-7,CSVDGLTGGRPYEQYF,TGCAGCGTTGACGGGTTGACAGGGGGCAGACCCTACGAGCAGTACTTC
NA,NA,TRBV4-1,TRBJ1-5,CASSQDWAGRQPQHF,TGCGCCAGCAGCCAAGATTGGGCAGGGCGACAGCCCCAGCATTTT
many,NA,TRBV6-2/TRBV6-3,TRBJ1-5,CASSYGAGEAQPQHF,TGTGCCAGCAGTTACGGGGCAGGGGAGGCCCAGCCCCAGCATTTT
NA,NA,TRBV10-3,TRBJ1-2,CAISEVGKSGDGYTF,TGTGCCATCAGTGAAGTCGGCAAATCGGGGGATGGCTACACCTTC
NA,TRBD1,TRBV7-9,TRBJ2-5,CASSSTGAHQETQYF,TGTGCCAGCAGCTCGACAGGGGCTCACCAAGAGACCCAGTACTTC
NA,NA,TRBV11-2,TRBJ2-3,CASSSYRDGTDTQYF,TGTGCCAGCAGCTCGTACCGGGACGGAACAGATACGCAGTATTTT
NA,NA,TRBV7-6,TRBJ1-3,CASSLAGSGTGNTIYF,TGTGCCAGCAGCTTAGCCGGTTCAGGGACTGGAAACACCATATATTTT
NA,NA,TRBV7-8,TRBJ1-3,CASSPATGVSGNTIYF,TGTGCCAGCAGCCCCGCAACGGGGGTCTCTGGAAACACCATATATTTT
once,NA,TRBV7-6,TRBJ1-5,CASSFGSNQPQHF,TGTGCCAGCAGCTTCGGTAGCAATCAGCCCCAGCATTTT
NA,TRBD2,TRBV5-1,TRBJ2-3,CASSPASGGADTQYF,TGCGCCAGCAGCCCAGCTAGCGGGGGGGCAGATACGCAGTATTTT
few,NA,TRBV19,TRBJ1-1,CASTDREGLGITEAFF,TGTGCCAGTACCGATAGGGAGGGTTTGGGGATTACTGAAGCTTTCTTT
once,NA,TRBV5-6,TRBJ2-2,CASTLGNTGELFF,TGTGCCAGCACCCTTGGGAACACCGGGGAGCTGTTTTTT
NA,NA,TRBV28,TRBJ2-6,CASSAQVSGANVLTF,TGTGCCAGCAGTGCACAGGTTTCTGGGGCCAACGTCCTGACTTTC
NA,NA,TRBV5-6,TRBJ1-6,CASSFGGLISPLHF,TGTGCCAGCAGCTTCGGGGGGCTGATTTCACCCCTCCACTTT
NA,TRBD2,TRBV28,TRBJ2-1,CASSGLAAYNEQFF,TGTGCCAGCAGCGGACTAGCTGCTTACAATGAGCAGTTCTTC
NA,TRBD1,TRBV28,TRBJ1-2,CASSGGLGVWGQGAGYTF,TGTGCCAGCAGTGGGGGGCTCGGCGTCTGGGGACAGGGTGCCGGCTACACCTTC
NA,NA,TRBV19,TRBJ1-4,CASSTIGQTAKPLWFF,TGTGCCAGTAGTACTATCGGGCAGACGGCAAAACCTCTGTGGTTTTTT
NA,NA,TRBV27,TRBJ2-1,CASSFRQVDEQFF,TGTGCCAGCAGTTTCCGACAGGTAGACGAGCAGTTCTTC
NA,TRBD2,TRBV7-9,TRBJ2-1,CASSSHGGVYNEQFF,TGTGCCAGCAGCTCCCATGGGGGGGTCTACAATGAGCAGTTCTTC
NA,TRBD1,TRBV7-2,TRBJ1-4,CASSQNPRDSLFF,TGTGCCAGCAGCCAGAACCCTCGGGACAGCCTGTTTTTT
NA,TRBD1,TRBV5-8,TRBJ1-6,CASRPAGQYNSPLHF,TGTGCCAGCAGGCCTGCGGGACAGTATAATTCACCCCTCCACTTT
NA,NA,TRBV30,TRBJ1-5,CAWSPGGTQPQHF,TGTGCCTGGAGTCCCGGGGGGACCCAGCCCCAGCATTTT
NA,TRBD1,TRBV3-1/TRBV3-2,TRBJ1-3,CASSPLTDRTAGNTIYF,TGTGCCAGCAGCCCGCTTACGGACAGGACCGCCGGAAACACCATATATTTT
NA,NA,TRBV4-2,TRBJ2-2,CASSSDGTVNTGELFF,TGTGCCAGCAGCTCAGACGGAACAGTGAACACCGGGGAGCTGTTTTTT
NA,NA,TRBV28,TRBJ2-4,CASSLKGYGAIQYF,TGTGCCAGCAGTTTGAAGGGTTATGGGGCCATTCAGTACTTC
NA,NA,TRBV7-2,TRBJ2-7,CASSAVGAGLDEQYF,TGTGCCAGCAGCGCTGTCGGGGCAGGGTTAGACGAGCAGTACTTC
NA,NA,TRBV18,TRBJ1-1,CASSPRTVPNTEAFF,TGTGCCAGCTCTCCAAGGACAGTCCCGAACACTGAAGCTTTCTTT
NA,NA,TRBV5-6,TRBJ1-6,CASSLPGGSYNSPLHF,TGTGCCAGCAGCTTGCCTGGGGGCTCCTATAATTCACCCCTCCACTTT
NA,TRBD1,TRBV5-1,TRBJ2-2,CASSPRQGANTGELFF,TGCGCCAGCAGCCCGCGGCAGGGGGCGAACACCGGGGAGCTGTTTTTT
NA,NA,TRBV27,TRBJ1-2,CASSFSKAGVGLYGYTF,TGTGCCAGCAGTTTCTCTAAGGCGGGGGTGGGCCTCTATGGCTACACCTTC
NA,NA,TRBV14,TRBJ1-2,CASSQDPAGGYTF,TGTGCCAGCAGCCAAGATCCAGCCGGGGGCTACACCTTC
NA,NA,TRBV2,TRBJ1-1,CASMAYMNTEAFF,TGTGCCAGCATGGCTTACATGAACACTGAAGCTTTCTTT
once,NA,TRBV6-6,TRBJ1-1,CASSYFSSRNTEAFF,TGTGCCAGCAGTTACTTTAGCTCACGGAACACTGAAGCTTTCTTT
NA,NA,TRBV7-6,TRBJ1-2,CASSSMGQGYGYTF,TGTGCCAGCAGTTCAATGGGGCAGGGTTACGGCTACACCTTC
NA,NA,TRBV19,TRBJ1-4,CASSIAQDSHIPEKLFF,TGTGCCAGTAGTATTGCGCAAGACAGTCACATACCGGAAAAACTGTTTTTT
NA,NA,TRBV28,TRBJ2-2,CASRAQQNTGELFF,TGTGCCAGCAGGGCCCAACAGAACACCGGGGAGCTGTTTTTT
NA,TRBD2,TRBV4-3,TRBJ2-2,CASSQSSGGAAGELFF,TGCGCCAGCAGCCAATCAAGCGGGGGGGCCGCCGGGGAGCTGTTTTTT
once,NA,TRBV3-1/TRBV3-2,TRBJ2-7,CASSPRLSYEQYF,TGTGCCAGCAGCCCGCGACTTTCCTACGAGCAGTACTTC
NA,NA,TRBV11-3,TRBJ2-1,CASSPDGGASHEQFF,TGTGCCAGCAGCCCTGATGGGGGGGCGAGCCATGAGCAGTTCTTC
NA,NA,TRBV18,TRBJ2-2,CASSPRAREGGELFF,TGTGCCAGCTCACCACGCGCCAGGGAAGGCGGGGAGCTGTTTTTT
NA,NA,TRBV27,TRBJ2-7,CASRPKGWGGGYEQYF,TGTGCCAGCAGGCCCAAGGGGTGGGGGGGCGGTTACGAGCAGTACTTC
once,NA,TRBV21-1,TRBJ1-6,CASSKWRGFVSSYNSPLHF,TGTGCCAGCAGCAAATGGAGAGGGTTTGTTAGCTCCTATAATTCACCCCTCCACTTT
once,NA,TRBV10-3,TRBJ1-2,CAITSQGSYGYTF,TGTGCCATCACCAGCCAAGGGAGCTATGGCTACACCTTC
once,TRBD1,TRBV5-1,TRBJ1-4,CASSFQGAEEKLFF,TGCGCCAGCAGCTTCCAGGGGGCGGAAGAAAAACTGTTTTTT
NA,NA,TRBV2,TRBJ2-3,CASRVTVGLTDTQYF,TGTGCCAGCAGGGTGACCGTCGGGCTCACAGATACGCAGTATTTT
NA,TRBD1,TRBV7-8,TRBJ2-7,CASSARDRVPYEQYF,TGTGCCAGCAGCGCCCGGGACAGGGTCCCCTACGAGCAGTACTTC
few,NA,TRBV10-3,TRBJ1-1,CAISRQALNTEAFF,TGTGCCATCAGCCGACAGGCCTTGAACACTGAAGCTTTCTTT
NA,NA,TRBV7-9,TRBJ2-7,CASSPPSGLGYEQYF,TGTGCCAGCAGCCCCCCGAGCGGATTGGGCTACGAGCAGTACTTC
NA,NA,TRBV2,TRBJ2-7,CASGRPAYEQYF,TGTGCCAGCGGGCGACCAGCCTACGAGCAGTACTTC